One sample yielded the 24 T cell receptor beta chains listed below, sequenced in a study of blood T cells in healthy people across ages. For the second PCR, which ran for about 6 to 11 cycles, a sample-barcoded 5' primer and a J-beta primer mix were used. TCRdb fed the 5' RACE reads into MiXCR, producing one record per CDR3 protein. The top ten clones hold 20% to 25% of a sample with 600,000 to 1,000,000 distinct CDR3 sequences, 58% of them seen once. Sequencing was performed on blood. These receptors originate from a man younger than 45 in good health.

The chain carries TRBV7-7 and TRBJ2-7; 9 positions match TRBD2. CDR3 length: 14 residues. V was pared by 5 bases and J by 7 bases, with 9 bases of the junction left unmatched. Germline CDR1 is SSHAT and CDR2 is FNYEAQ (reference sequence). The CDR3 bases are TGTGCCAGCAGCCCATCTGGGACTAGCAGTGAGCAGTACTTC. Amino acids: CASSPSGTSSEQYF.

This chain uses TRBV4-1 with TRBJ2-4, with 10 bases matching TRBD2. Trimming took 4 bases from V and 3 from J; bases not matched to a gene: 9. Germline loops: CDR1 MGHRA, CDR2 YSYEKL. The CDR3 has 17 amino acids. The DNA of the CDR3 is TGCGCCAGCAGCCGGATAGGACTAGCGGTAGACAAAAACATTCAGTACTTC. Encoded protein: CASSRIGLAVDKNIQYF.

The chain links TRBV10-3 to TRBJ2-7, with D unclear. Germline V gene sequence: CDR1 ENHRY, CDR2 SYGVKD. The CDR3 runs to 13 residues. The ends were cut back, 8 bases at V and 1 base at J, with 12 bases in the middle. For the CDR3, the DNA is TGTGCCATCGCTGACGGTCGTTCCTACGAGCAGTACTTC. It codes for CAIADGRSYEQYF.

The genes are TRBV7-2 and TRBJ2-1; D is unclear. The J call may not be correct, given that the DNA end is closer to TRBJ2-7. This CDR3 contains 15 residues. The germline CDR1 and CDR2 sequences are SGHTA and FQGNSA. This chain's CDR3 is CASSFSQLSYNEQYF. Here the CDR3 DNA reads TGTGCCAGCAGCTTTAGCCAGCTCTCCTACAATGAGCAGTACTTC.

The rearrangement joins TRBV6-2 or TRBV6-3 to TRBJ2-1; D gene unclear. The CDR3 spans 15 residues. Trimming left V 4 bases short and J 8 bases short, with 18 bases between. Germline CDR1 and CDR2: MNHEY and SVGEGT. The CDR3 region is CASSSPPALEDEQFF. The CDR3, as DNA: TGTGCCAGCAGTTCCCCGCCAGCCCTAGAGGATGAGCAGTTCTTC.

This clonotype was counted between two and nine times. This chain connects TRBV14 to TRBJ2-7; 9 positions match TRBD1. CDR3 size: 13 residues. V shed 5 bases and J 6 bases; nucleotides not matched to a gene: 5. In germline, CDR1 is SGHDN, CDR2 FVKESK. The chain's CDR3 is CASSRDRASEQYF. CDR3 sequence (DNA): TGTGCCAGCAGCAGGGACAGGGCGAGCGAGCAGTACTTC.

The chain employs TRBV11-2 and TRBJ2-2, with 10 bases aligning to TRBD2. Germline CDR1 is SGHAT and CDR2 is FQNNGV. V lost 5 bases and J lost 3; bases outside the gene matches: 24. This CDR3 is built from 22 residues. DNA for the CDR3: TGTGCCAGCAGCCTTATGATCGGGGCTAGCGGGAGTTGGGGTTCTGACACCGGGGAGCTGTTTTTT. Protein sequence: CASSLMIGASGSWGSDTGELFF.

This chain joins TRBV29-1 and TRBJ2-7; tentatively, D is TRBD1 or TRBD2 (5 bases each). CDR3 length: 15 residues. Trimming pared 1 base from V and 2 bases from J, leaving 15 bases between. Germline CDR1 reads SQVTM; CDR2 reads ANQGSEA. CDR3 protein: CSVEARDGSPYEQYF. CDR3 nucleotides: TGCAGCGTTGAAGCTCGGGACGGCAGTCCCTACGAGCAGTACTTC.

Details on this clonotype: The junction differs from germline at one of its ends, possibly a read error. This rearrangement joins TRBV7-9 to TRBJ2-1; 7 nucleotides line up with TRBD2. The CDR3 runs 14 residues. Germline V lookup: CDR1 SEHNR, CDR2 FQNEAQ (reference sequence). In nucleotides, the CDR3 is TGCGCCAGCAGCTTAGGGCGGGAGTCAGTTGAGCAGTTCTTC. Its translation is CASSLGRESVEQFF.

This sequence joins TRBV4-2 and TRBJ2-1; 9 bases are shared with TRBD2. The junction had 13 bases not matched to a gene; V was cut back by 8 bases and J by 5 bases. This CDR3 contains 16 residues. Germline V gives CDR1 LGHNA, CDR2 YNFKEQ. CDR3 nucleotides: TGTGCCAGCTCCACGGGGGCGGGGGGGTTCGACAATGAGCAGTTCTTC. The encoded protein is CASSTGAGGFDNEQFF.

This clonotype was seen a few times. The rearrangement joins TRBV7-2 to TRBJ2-3, with D unclear. This CDR3 contains 12 residues. V gave up 5 bases and J gave up 2 bases, with 5 bases separating them. Germline loops: CDR1 SGHTA, CDR2 FQGNSA. The CDR3 coding sequence is TGTGCCAGCAGCCATTACACAGATACGCAGTATTTT. Its protein product is CASSHYTDTQYF.

The CDR3 protein is CSATIGTSGGEQYF. The CDR3 DNA sequence: TGCAGTGCAACGATTGGGACTAGCGGGGGTGAGCAGTACTTC. The rearrangement uses TRBV20-1 and TRBJ2-5, with 14 bases fitting TRBD2. The J segment lost 11 bases and the V segment lost 6 bases, leaving 11 bases of the junction unmatched. The germline gives CDR1 DFQATT, CDR2 SNEGSKA (reference sequence). This CDR3 spans 14 amino acids.

The chain recombines TRBV5-1 with TRBJ1-1; D is uncertain. V dropped 0 bases and J dropped 7 bases, with 10 bases sitting between them. From germline, CDR1 is SGHRS and CDR2 YFSETQ. The length of the CDR3 is 13 residues. CDR3 amino acids: CASSLAANHEAFF. The CDR3 nucleotides are TGCGCCAGCAGCTTGGCCGCGAACCATGAAGCTTTCTTT.

The chain has TRBV11-2 and TRBJ2-3; 10 nucleotides align to TRBD2. CDR3 length equals 19 residues. The J segment lost 1 base and the V segment lost 8 bases, leaving 18 bases of the junction unmatched. Germline CDR1 is SGHAT and CDR2 is FQNNGV. Here the CDR3 reads CASDLTPGALAGGTDTQYF. The CDR3 bases are TGTGCCAGCGATCTGACGCCTGGGGCTCTAGCGGGGGGCACAGATACGCAGTATTTT.

The chain joins TRBV9 to TRBJ2-6; D call uncertain. V shed 4 bases and J shed 0 bases, with 8 bases lying between them. This CDR3 has 15 amino acids. Looked up from germline, CDR1 is SGDLS and CDR2 is YYNGEE. CDR3 coding DNA: TGTGCCAGCAGCACCCTTCTCTCTGGGGCCAACGTCCTGACTTTC. As protein: CASSTLLSGANVLTF. Together with reference TRBV9 and TRBJ2-6, the CDR3 gives the full variable domain: DSGVTQTPKHLITATGQRVTLRCSPRSGDLSVYWYQQSLDQGLQFLIQYYNGEERAKGNILERFSAQQFPDLHSELNLSSLELGDSALYFCASSTLLSGANVLTFGAGSRLTVL.

The chain carries TRBV4-1 and TRBJ2-7; unclear D gene. V was clipped by 1 base and J by 3 bases, with 13 bases between them. The CDR3 has 15 amino acids. CDR1 MGHRA and CDR2 YSYEKL come from the germline V gene. The CDR3 sequence: CASSQGSFGFYEQYF. Here the CDR3 DNA reads TGCGCCAGCAGCCAAGGGAGTTTTGGGTTCTACGAGCAGTACTTC.

The rearrangement joins TRBV30 to TRBJ2-4, with 12 bases that match TRBD2. The CDR3 is made up of 14 amino acids. The ends lost 3 bases at V and 13 bases at J; junction bases unmatched: 10. Germline V gene data show CDR1 as GTSNPN and CDR2 as SVGIG (reference sequence). CDR3 nucleotides: TGTGCCTGGAGCCTCGGGACTAGCGGGTCGGAGCAGTACTTC. It yields the protein CAWSLGTSGSEQYF.

The chain couples TRBV15 to TRBJ2-1; 9 positions match TRBD2. The length of the CDR3 is 15 residues. The germline gives CDR1 LNHNV, CDR2 YYDKDF (reference sequence). J lost 6 bases, V lost 4 bases, and 7 bases had no gene match. CDR3 protein: CATSKTSGVCNEQFF. The CDR3 coding sequence is TGTGCCACCAGCAAGACTAGCGGAGTCTGCAATGAGCAGTTCTTC.

This clonotype was seen just once. This chain uses TRBV9 with TRBJ2-7, with a weak D call TRBD1 (5 bases). The CDR3 consists of 15 residues. The V and J ends lost 4 bases and 2 bases respectively, with 16 bases between them. Germline V CDR1 and CDR2: SGDLS, YYNGEE. This CDR3 reads CASSPRQGFTYEQYF. CDR3 nucleotide sequence: TGTGCCAGCAGCCCCAGGCAGGGTTTTACCTACGAGCAGTACTTC.

This clonotype was recorded many times. The V call is TRBV5-1, the J call TRBJ2-5, with D maybe TRBD1 (5 bases). Per germline, CDR1 SGHRS and CDR2 YFSETQ. V was trimmed by 7 bases and J by 5 bases, leaving 18 bases between them. This CDR3 has 14 residues. CDR3 loop: CASPYRGRKETQYF. The CDR3 bases are TGCGCCAGCCCTTATAGGGGCAGGAAGGAGACCCAGTACTTC.

This sequence joins TRBV20-1 and TRBJ2-7; D not resolved. This CDR3 has 12 amino acids. The V end was cut by 5 bases, the J end by 3 bases, with 11 bases between. Per the germline V gene, CDR1 is DFQATT and CDR2 is SNEGSKA (reference sequence). CDR3 in amino acids: CSAEGRVYEQYF. The CDR3 DNA follows: TGCAGTGCTGAAGGACGAGTCTACGAGCAGTACTTC.

V usage is TRBV7-2 and J usage is TRBJ2-1; D assignment may be TRBD1 or TRBD2 (5 bases each). Trimming cost V 7 bases and J 15 bases, with 16 bases left between them. The CDR3 totals 11 residues. CDR1 is SGHTA and CDR2 is FQGNSA in the germline V gene. The CDR3 spells CASTLRGPWFF. The CDR3 nucleotides are TGTGCCAGCACCCTGAGGGGACCTTGGTTCTTC.

The chain links TRBV20-1 to TRBJ2-4; 9 positions match TRBD2. The better agreement between TRBJ2-7 and the DNA end casts doubt on the J call. This CDR3 comprises 15 residues. Germline CDR1 DFQATT, CDR2 SNEGSKA (reference sequence). DNA of the CDR3: TGCAGTGCTAGTTTATCTAGCGGGACGGGCTACGAGCAGTACTTC. Amino acid sequence: CSASLSSGTGYEQYF.

The V and J genes are TRBV28 and TRBJ2-6, with 7 bases aligning to TRBD1. Trimming took 5 bases from V and 0 from J; bases not matched to a gene: 7. Germline V CDR1 and CDR2: MDHEN, SYDVKM. CDR3 length: 17 amino acids. CDR3 amino acids: CASSLGTANSGANVLTF. The CDR3 nucleotides are TGTGCCAGCAGTCTCGGGACAGCTAACTCTGGGGCCAACGTCCTGACTTTC.